This passage covers 31 T cell receptor beta chains from one sample sequenced in a study of response to subunit inactivated influenza vaccine. TCRdb analysed the RT-PCR reads with MiXCR anew, one entry per CDR3 protein. Of under 200,000 distinct CDR3 sequences listed, roughly a tenth are singletons. The sample in question was CD8+ T cells sorted from PBMCs, obtained about 24 months after vaccination. The receptors come from a man between 50 and 69 years old who received an inactivated influenza vaccine.

The genes are TRBV4-3 and TRBJ1-2; no reliable D call. Germline CDR1 is LGHNA and CDR2 is YSLEER. Trimming took 1 base from V and 4 from J, leaving 10 bases between them. The CDR3 spans 14 residues. CDR3 DNA: TGCGCCAGCAGCCAAGGTGCTTTCGCCTATGGCTACACCTTC. Translation: CASSQGAFAYGYTF.

A few counts support this clonotype. The chain has TRBV28 and TRBJ2-7; 7 bases map to TRBD1. Trimming at V came to 7 bases and at J to 8 bases, leaving 8 bases not matched to a gene. The germline CDR1 and CDR2 sequences are MDHEN and SYDVKM. This CDR3 spans 12 amino acids. CDR3 amino acids: CASTPPRGQQYF. The DNA for the CDR3 is TGTGCCAGCACCCCCCCGAGGGGGCAGCAGTACTTC. Filled out from reference TRBV28 and TRBJ2-7, the complete variable domain reads DVKVTQSSRYLVKRTGEKVFLECVQDMDHENMFWYRQDPGLGLRLIYFSYDVKMKEKGDIPEGYSVSREKKERFSLILESASTNQTSMYLCASTPPRGQQYFGPGTRLTVT.

CDR3 sequence reads: CASSKRTDTGELFF. The CDR3 bases are TGTGCCAGCAGCAAACGGACGGACACCGGGGAGCTGTTTTTT. The chain links TRBV9 to TRBJ2-2; D is unresolved. Germline lookup yields CDR1 SGDLS and CDR2 YYNGEE. This CDR3 contains 14 residues. The ends were cut back, 4 bases at V and 3 bases at J, with 10 bases in the middle.

This clonotype was recorded many times. The chain has TRBV9 and TRBJ2-7, with unresolved D. The V end lost 1 base, the J end lost 3 bases, and 8 bases lay between the germline ends. The CDR3 extends over 13 amino acids. The germline V gene encodes CDR1 SGDLS and CDR2 YYNGEE. The CDR3 loop is CASSVFPDYEQYF. CDR3 nucleotides: TGTGCCAGCAGCGTATTTCCAGACTACGAGCAGTACTTC.

This clonotype was seen more than once but under ten times. The rearrangement links TRBV4-3 to TRBJ1-6; 9 nucleotides agree with TRBD1. The CDR3 sequence is 14 residues long. Germline-derived CDR1 and CDR2 are LGHNA and YSLEER. V was clipped by 4 bases and J by 8 bases; unmatched bases: 3. CDR3 bases: TGCGCCAGCAGCCTACAGGGGGCTCATTCACCCCTCCACTTT. Translation gives CASSLQGAHSPLHF.

This clonotype was picked up many times. The rearrangement links TRBV5-1 to TRBJ2-1, with D possibly TRBD2 on 6 matching bases. The CDR3 loop spans 13 amino acids. Looked up from germline, CDR1 is SGHRS and CDR2 is YFSETQ. Trimming removed 4 bases at V and 7 bases at J, with 12 bases between. CDR3 sequence: CASSPLGRNEQFF. The CDR3 DNA reads TGCGCCAGCAGCCCTTTGGGGAGGAATGAGCAGTTCTTC.

The table lists this clonotype with many counts. This chain joins TRBV11-2 and TRBJ2-1; tentative D call: TRBD2 (6 bases). Between the trimmed V and J ends, which lost 0 bases and 3 bases, there was a span of 12 bases. Germline CDR1 reads SGHAT; CDR2 reads FQNNGV. The CDR3 sequence is 16 residues long. The chain's CDR3 is CASSLEFGSGYNEQFF. The DNA for the CDR3 is TGTGCCAGCAGCTTAGAATTCGGGAGCGGCTACAATGAGCAGTTCTTC.

This clonotype has just a few counts. The chain carries TRBV7-9 and TRBJ2-1; 7 nucleotides match TRBD1. V gave up 3 bases and J gave up 4 bases; unmatched junction bases: 6. Germline loops: CDR1 SEHNR, CDR2 FQNEAQ (reference sequence). The CDR3 is 15 residues long. The CDR3 coding sequence is TGTGCCAGCAGCTTCCTGGGACAGAAATACAATGAGCAGTTCTTC. Protein: CASSFLGQKYNEQFF.

This chain joins TRBV4-2 and TRBJ2-7, with TRBD2 matching 8 bases. With 4 bases clipped from V and 3 bases from J, the junction kept 2 bases outside the gene matches. The V gene's germline CDR1 is LGHNA and CDR2 YNFKEQ. The CDR3 has 13 residues. The CDR3 coding sequence is TGTGCCAGCAGCCGCGCGGGGGGCTACGAGCAGTACTTC. Translated: CASSRAGGYEQYF.

The rearrangement uses TRBV28 and TRBJ2-3, with D possibly called TRBD1 or TRBD2 (5 bases each). V was clipped by 4 bases and J by 2 bases, with 10 bases between them. There are 14 residues in the CDR3. In germline, CDR1 is MDHEN, CDR2 SYDVKM. The DNA of the CDR3 is TGTGCCAGCAGTTCCGACGGGACCACAGATACGCAGTATTTT. As protein: CASSSDGTTDTQYF. Together with reference TRBV28 and TRBJ2-3, the CDR3 gives the full variable domain: DVKVTQSSRYLVKRTGEKVFLECVQDMDHENMFWYRQDPGLGLRLIYFSYDVKMKEKGDIPEGYSVSREKKERFSLILESASTNQTSMYLCASSSDGTTDTQYFGPGTRLTVL.

This chain links TRBV4-3 with TRBJ2-3; the match to TRBD2 covers 8 bases. There are 20 residues in the CDR3. After removal of 0 bases from V and 5 bases from J, the junction contained 19 bases not matched to a gene. CDR1 and CDR2 (germline): LGHNA, YSLEER. CDR3 bases: TGCGCCAGCAGCCAAGATCTAGTACTAGCGGACCCTACGGTGAAAGATACGCAGTATTTT. It codes for CASSQDLVLADPTVKDTQYF.

This sequence joins TRBV29-1 and TRBJ2-2; either TRBD1 or TRBD2 may supply D (5 bases each). The CDR3 has 14 amino acids. The germline V gene encodes CDR1 SQVTM and CDR2 ANQGSEA. V gave up 4 bases and J gave up 3 bases, with 12 bases separating them. This chain's CDR3 is CSVVGVSDTGELFF. DNA of the CDR3: TGCAGCGTTGTGGGGGTTAGTGACACCGGGGAGCTGTTTTTT.

Turning to this clonotype: A single base separates this from a much larger clone, so it may be a read error. The gene calls are TRBV20-1 and TRBJ2-7; 7 positions agree with TRBD2. V dropped 1 base and J dropped 3; count of bases not matched to a gene: 3. The CDR3 contains 13 residues. The germline V gene has CDR1 DFQATT and CDR2 SNEGSKA (reference sequence). In nucleotides, the CDR3 is TGCAGTGCTAGAGTAGCGGGCTTCTACGAGCAGTACTTC. It specifies CSARVAGFYEQYF.

The rearrangement uses TRBV30 and TRBJ1-2; no definite D call. With 0 bases removed from V and 4 bases from J, the gap between germline ends came to 6 bases. Germline loops: CDR1 GTSNPN, CDR2 SVGIG (reference sequence). The CDR3 extends over 12 amino acids. For the CDR3, the DNA is TGTGCCTGGAGTGTATATGGCTATGGCTACACCTTC. This translates into CAWSVYGYGYTF.

V gene TRBV27 combines with J gene TRBJ2-7; D might be TRBD1 or TRBD2, each matching 6 bases. CDR1 and CDR2 from the germline V gene are MNHEY and SMNVEV (reference sequence). This CDR3 is 15 amino acids long. V lost 5 bases and J 6 bases, leaving 20 bases between the germline ends. The CDR3 region has the DNA TGTGCCAGCAGTGAATACGGGCGCGGGGACATCGAGCAGTACTTC. Translating gives CASSEYGRGDIEQYF.

This clonotype was recorded at least ten times. The chain has TRBV14 and TRBJ2-1, with 7 positions matching TRBD1. Germline V gene sequence: CDR1 SGHDN, CDR2 FVKESK. Trimming cost V 0 bases and J 2 bases; bases outside gene matches: 13. The CDR3 is made up of 19 amino acids. The DNA for the CDR3 is TGTGCCAGCAGCCAAGAGGGGACAGTGCGGACCCATACCTACAATGAGCAGTTCTTC. Its protein is CASSQEGTVRTHTYNEQFF.

This clonotype was observed a handful of times. The rearrangement uses TRBV20-1 and TRBJ2-3, with D possibly being TRBD1 (5 bases). Per germline, CDR1 DFQATT and CDR2 SNEGSKA (reference sequence). This CDR3 contains 16 residues. Trimming stripped 3 bases from V and 0 bases from J, with 16 bases between. In DNA, the CDR3 is TGCAGTGCTAGTGACAGCTACAGAACTAGCACAGATACGCAGTATTTT. Amino acids: CSASDSYRTSTDTQYF.

There are a few counts of this clonotype. The V call is TRBV9, the J call TRBJ2-7; no clear D gene. CDR1 is SGDLS and CDR2 is YYNGEE in the germline V gene. This CDR3 contains 17 residues. Deletions cut 2 bases from V and 2 bases from J, with 20 bases between. The CDR3 nucleotides read TGTGCCAGCAGCGTTTCCCTCAACAGAGGACCTACCTACGAGCAGTACTTC. Protein sequence: CASSVSLNRGPTYEQYF.

The genes are TRBV14 and TRBJ2-1, with D possibly matching TRBD1 (5 bases). This CDR3 comprises 15 residues. CDR1 is SGHDN and CDR2 is FVKESK in the germline V gene. The V end was cut by 1 base, the J end by 6 bases, with 13 bases between. This chain's CDR3 is CASSQVWGPGNEQFF. CDR3 bases: TGTGCCAGCAGCCAAGTATGGGGCCCGGGCAATGAGCAGTTCTTC.

This clonotype occurred a few times. V gene TRBV2 combines with J gene TRBJ2-3; D uncertain. The germline V gene has CDR1 SNHLY and CDR2 FYNNEI. The CDR3 covers 13 residues. V was trimmed by 2 bases and J by 2 bases, leaving 5 bases between them. The CDR3 region is CASSEPSTDTQYF. CDR3 in DNA: TGTGCCAGCAGTGAACCTTCCACAGATACGCAGTATTTT.

The table lists this clonotype with many counts. The rearrangement links TRBV9 to TRBJ1-5; D is uncertain. Per germline, CDR1 SGDLS and CDR2 YYNGEE. The CDR3 spans 14 residues. Trimming pared 2 bases from V and 0 bases from J, leaving 6 bases between. As DNA, the CDR3 is TGTGCCAGCAGCGTTGGCGGTAGCAATCAGCCCCAGCATTTT. It specifies CASSVGGSNQPQHF.

The V and J genes are TRBV7-2 and TRBJ2-7; D uncertain. The germline CDR1 and CDR2 sequences are SGHTA and FQGNSA. The CDR3 has 13 residues. Trimming cost V 5 bases and J 6 bases, with 14 bases left between them. CDR3 DNA: TGTGCCAGCAGCCCAAGTCCCAGAGGCGAGCAGTACTTC. Protein product: CASSPSPRGEQYF.

This clonotype came up many times. V gene TRBV7-9 combines with J gene TRBJ2-3, with 9 bases identical to TRBD2. This CDR3 has 15 residues. The germline V gene encodes CDR1 SEHNR and CDR2 FQNEAQ (reference sequence). Germline trimming cut 3 bases from V and 5 bases from J; bases unmatched to any gene: 6. CDR3 DNA: TGTGCCAGCAGCTTCGAACTAGCGGGTGGAGATACGCAGTATTTT. Its translation: CASSFELAGGDTQYF. Together with reference TRBV7-9 and TRBJ2-3, the CDR3 gives the full variable domain: DTGVSQNPRHKITKRGQNVTFRCDPISEHNRLYWYRQTLGQGPEFLTYFQNEAQLEKSRLLSDRFSAERPKGSFSTLEIQRTEQGDSAMYLCASSFELAGGDTQYFGPGTRLTVL.

The V and J genes are TRBV4-3 and TRBJ2-3; 11 bases are shared with TRBD1. Germline V gene data show CDR1 as LGHNA and CDR2 as YSLEER. V was pared by 0 bases and J by 5 bases, with 7 bases of the junction left unmatched. The CDR3 consists of 17 residues. The CDR3 sequence: CASSQELRTGGLDTQYF. The CDR3 DNA sequence: TGCGCCAGCAGCCAAGAGTTGCGGACAGGGGGCTTAGATACGCAGTATTTT.

The chain employs TRBV20-1 and TRBJ2-5; D is perhaps TRBD2 (6 bases). The germline gives CDR1 DFQATT, CDR2 SNEGSKA (reference sequence). The CDR3 spans 12 residues. V was clipped by 4 bases and J by 3 bases, with 9 bases between them. CDR3 protein: CSANWGEETQYF. In nucleotides, the CDR3 is TGCAGTGCTAATTGGGGGGAAGAGACCCAGTACTTC.

About this clonotype itself: Sequence at one end of the junction differs from germline and may be a read error. The chain uses TRBV4-3 and TRBJ2-7, with 9 bases that match TRBD2. CDR1 LGHNA and CDR2 YSLEER come from the germline V gene. The CDR3 extends over 15 amino acids. CDR3 in amino acids: CASSQDAGGAYEQCF. CDR3 bases: TGCGCCAGCAGCCAAGATGCGGGAGGGGCGTACGAGCAGTGCTTC.

Judged by abundance, this clonotype is medium-sized. This chain links TRBV3-1 with TRBJ2-5, with D maybe TRBD2 (5 bases). CDR1 and CDR2 from the germline V gene are LGHDT and YNNKEL (reference sequence). The CDR3 spans 15 residues. V lost 0 bases and J lost 5, with 13 bases in between. In nucleotides, the CDR3 is TGTGCCAGCAGCCAAGATCCTGAGGGTTGGGAGACCCAGTACTTC. It is translated as CASSQDPEGWETQYF.

This clonotype was recorded at least ten times. The CDR3 DNA sequence: TGCAGCGTTGAGGGCGGTCGGTACGAGCAGTACTTC. Translated, it gives CSVEGGRYEQYF. This chain connects TRBV29-1 to TRBJ2-7; D call uncertain. Deletions cut 3 bases from V and 4 bases from J, with 10 bases between. CDR3 length: 12 residues. CDR1 and CDR2 from the germline V gene are SQVTM and ANQGSEA.

This clonotype was seen only a few times. V usage is TRBV5-5 and J usage is TRBJ1-1; perhaps TRBD1 as D (5 bases). The V and J ends lost 1 base and 3 bases respectively, with 13 bases between them. The CDR3 spans 15 residues. Germline V lookup: CDR1 SGHKS, CDR2 YYEKEE (reference sequence). In DNA, the CDR3 is TGTGCCAGCAGCTTGTTCGTCTGGGGGTACACTGAAGCTTTCTTT. It specifies CASSLFVWGYTEAFF.

There are many counts of this clonotype. This chain links TRBV3-1 with TRBJ2-7, with a weak D call TRBD1 (6 bases). The CDR3 covers 14 residues. Germline-derived CDR1 and CDR2 are LGHDT and YNNKEL (reference sequence). Trimming stripped 4 bases from V and 0 bases from J, with 10 bases between. The CDR3 loop is CASSRDRNSYEQYF. In DNA form, the CDR3 reads TGTGCCAGCAGCCGAGACAGGAACTCCTACGAGCAGTACTTC.

This clonotype occurred many times. The rearrangement links TRBV2 to TRBJ2-1, with 7 bases that match TRBD1. The germline V gene encodes CDR1 SNHLY and CDR2 FYNNEI. There are 15 residues in the CDR3. V gave up 4 bases and J gave up 2 bases; unmatched junction bases: 5. CDR3 DNA: TGTGCCAGCAGTGCTTGGGACAGAACCTACAATGAGCAGTTCTTC. It is translated as CASSAWDRTYNEQFF.